One and the same sample provided the 20 T cell receptor beta chains below, sequenced in a study of chemoradiotherapy in HPV16-positive cancers. TCRdb keeps only in-frame clones here, not all; method: immunoSEQ multiplex PCR. The table has approximately 9,200 clones, around 80% seen once. The starting material was tumor tissue, obtained from a patient who underwent chemoradiotherapy. These receptors all stem from a human donor with HPV-associated anogenital cancer.

The chain joins TRBV6-1 to TRBJ1-1; no firm D call. Germline CDR1 MNHNS, CDR2 SASEGT. The CDR3 spans 13 residues. The V end lost 2 bases, the J end lost 3 bases, and 7 bases lay between the germline ends. The CDR3 bases are TGTGCCAGCAGTGAATGGGAGGACACTGAAGCTTTCTTT. Its translation is CASSEWEDTEAFF.

The J gene is TRBJ1-1, the V gene TRBV18, with D hard to call. The CDR3 extends over 16 amino acids. The V and J ends lost 0 bases and 4 bases respectively, with 15 bases between them. Looked up from germline, CDR1 is KGHSH and CDR2 is LQKENI. The CDR3 region is CASSPPAAFWGTEAFF. DNA for the CDR3: TGTGCCAGCTCACCACCGGCGGCGTTCTGGGGCACTGAAGCTTTCTTT.

This clone turned up a few times. The chain uses TRBV7-8 and TRBJ1-1, with D possibly matching TRBD1 (5 bases). CDR1 is SGHVS and CDR2 is FQNEAQ in the germline V gene. V was clipped by 5 bases and J by 0 bases, with 16 bases between them. There are 16 residues in the CDR3. The CDR3 nucleotides read TGTGCCAGCAGCACGCACAGGTCCCAAATGAACACTGAAGCTTTCTTT. The encoded protein is CASSTHRSQMNTEAFF.

This chain uses TRBV4-3 with TRBJ2-6; D uncertain. Germline V gives CDR1 LGHNA, CDR2 YSLEER. This CDR3 comprises 17 residues. With 2 bases removed from V and 0 bases from J, the gap between germline ends came to 11 bases. CDR3 coding DNA: TGCGCCAGCAGCCAAAACGATCTGAACTCTGGGGCCAACGTCCTGACTTTC. Protein: CASSQNDLNSGANVLTF.

In this sample, this clone turned up a few times. This sequence joins TRBV28 and TRBJ1-3; D gene unclear. The CDR3 consists of 17 residues. The ends were cut back, 2 bases at V and 0 bases at J, with 14 bases in the middle. Germline V gene data show CDR1 as MDHEN and CDR2 as SYDVKM. DNA for the CDR3: TGTGCCAGCAGTTTAAGGGCTTTGGGAGACTCTGGAAACACCATATATTTT. Its protein is CASSLRALGDSGNTIYF.

V and J are TRBV2 and TRBJ1-4; 11 bases line up with TRBD1. The CDR3 extends over 15 amino acids. V was pared by 5 bases and J by 8 bases, with 7 bases of the junction left unmatched. The germline gives CDR1 SNHLY, CDR2 FYNNEI. The CDR3 reads CASSQGTGGREKLFF. CDR3 sequence (DNA): TGTGCCAGCAGTCAAGGGACAGGGGGTCGAGAAAAACTGTTTTTT.

The J gene is TRBJ2-3, the V gene TRBV9; no firm D call. Germline CDR1 SGDLS, CDR2 YYNGEE. V lost 4 bases to trimming and J lost 3 bases, with 6 bases between them. CDR3 size: 12 residues. The CDR3 nucleotides read TGTGCCAGCAGCTACGGAACAGATACGCAGTATTTT. The encoded protein is CASSYGTDTQYF.

J is TRBJ1-5 and V is TRBV28; tentatively, D is TRBD1 (5 bases). The germline CDR1 and CDR2 sequences are MDHEN and SYDVKM. V was trimmed by 5 bases and J by 0 bases, leaving 11 bases between them. The CDR3 runs to 15 residues. The CDR3 reads CASSRRAYSNQPQHF. Here the CDR3 DNA reads TGTGCCAGCAGTCGCAGGGCCTATAGCAATCAGCCCCAGCATTTT.

This rearrangement joins TRBV15 to TRBJ1-5, with D possibly TRBD1 on 5 matching bases. Per germline, CDR1 LNHNV and CDR2 YYDKDF (reference sequence). V was shortened by 6 bases and J by 4 bases, with 7 bases between the two germline ends. The CDR3 consists of 12 residues. CDR3 in amino acids: CATSRGNQPQHF. The CDR3 coding sequence is TGTGCCACCAGTAGGGGAAATCAGCCCCAGCATTTT.

This clone has just one count. The chain is built from TRBV11-2 and TRBJ1-5; perhaps TRBD1 as D (6 bases). With 4 bases removed from V and 7 bases from J, the gap between germline ends came to 17 bases. The CDR3 extends over 15 amino acids. The germline CDR1 and CDR2 sequences are SGHAT and FQNNGV. The DNA for the CDR3 is TGTGCCAGCAGCTCTCTCAGGGGAGGAAAGCAGCCCCAGCATTTT. Its translation: CASSSLRGGKQPQHF.

The gene calls are TRBV27 and TRBJ2-7; TRBD1 agrees at 10 bases. Unmatched junction bases numbered 4, after V lost 5 bases and J lost 3 bases. CDR1 and CDR2 from the germline V gene are MNHEY and SMNVEV (reference sequence). The CDR3 spans 14 residues. In nucleotides, the CDR3 is TGTGCCAGCAGTCGCCGGGACAGGGGCTACGAGCAGTACTTC. Residues: CASSRRDRGYEQYF.

The chain is built from TRBV7-2 and TRBJ1-1; D is unclear. The CDR3 loop spans 13 amino acids. Germline V CDR1 and CDR2: SGHTA, FQGNSA. Trimming cost V 1 base and J 1 base, with 4 bases left between them. The CDR3 DNA reads TGTGCCAGCAGCTTAGTTGGGAACACTGAAGCTTTCTTT. Translation gives CASSLVGNTEAFF.

V usage is TRBV30 and J usage is TRBJ2-3; perhaps TRBD1 as D (5 bases). Trimming stripped 1 base from V and 0 bases from J, with 8 bases between. Germline CDR1 GTSNPN, CDR2 SVGIG (reference sequence). The CDR3 is 14 amino acids. Written as DNA, the CDR3 is TGTGCCTGGAGTGGGGGCCTGAGCACAGATACGCAGTATTTT. It specifies CAWSGGLSTDTQYF. The full variable domain, completed using reference TRBV30 and TRBJ2-3, is SQTIHQWPATLVQPVGSPLSLECTVEGTSNPNLYWYRQAAGRGLQLLFYSVGIGQISSEVPQNLSASRPQDRQFILSSKKLLLSDSGFYLCAWSGGLSTDTQYFGPGTRLTVL.

The chain carries TRBV11-2 and TRBJ2-2; no firm D call. The CDR3 spans 13 residues. CDR1 is SGHAT, CDR2 FQNNGV, per germline. Trimming cost V 4 bases and J 0 bases, with 3 bases left between them. Here the CDR3 reads CASSYTNTGELFF. The CDR3 DNA reads as TGTGCCAGCAGCTACACGAACACCGGGGAGCTGTTTTTT. The variable domain in full, with the rest retrieved from reference TRBV11-2 and TRBJ2-2, is EAGVAQSPRYKIIEKRQSVAFWCNPISGHATLYWYQQILGQGPKLLIQFQNNGVVDDSQLPKDRFSAERLKGVDSTLKIQPAKLEDSAVYLCASSYTNTGELFFGEGSRLTVL.

This clone has a single count. The rearrangement links TRBV19 to TRBJ1-1; a possible D gene is TRBD1 (6 bases). Trimming removed 4 bases at V and 0 bases at J, with 15 bases between. This CDR3 region has 16 residues. Germline V gene sequence: CDR1 LNHDA, CDR2 SQIVND (reference sequence). The CDR3 DNA reads as TGTGCCAGTAGTACCCGGAACAGGGCCTTGAACACTGAAGCTTTCTTT. This sequence encodes CASSTRNRALNTEAFF.

The J gene is TRBJ2-1, the V gene TRBV9; TRBD2 matches at 12 bases. CDR1 SGDLS and CDR2 YYNGEE come from the germline V gene. The ends lost 2 bases at V and 4 bases at J; junction bases unmatched: 10. There are 18 residues in the CDR3. CDR3 in amino acids: CASSVLASTSGGYNEQFF. CDR3 coding DNA: TGTGCCAGCAGCGTCTTGGCCTCGACTAGCGGGGGATACAATGAGCAGTTCTTC.

The chain is built from TRBV5-4 and TRBJ2-6; no clear D gene. Germline lookup yields CDR1 SGHNT and CDR2 YYREEE (reference sequence). The V and J ends lost 5 bases and 0 bases respectively, with 6 bases between them. There are 14 residues in the CDR3. CDR3 in amino acids: CASRARSGANVLTF. In DNA, the CDR3 is TGTGCCAGCAGGGCTCGCTCTGGGGCCAACGTCCTGACTTTC.

Only a few counts were recorded for this clone. The CDR3 DNA reads as TGTGCCAGTAGCCGGTCCGGGGATAGCAATCAGCCCCAGCATTTT. Translating gives CASSRSGDSNQPQHF. The chain links TRBV19 to TRBJ1-5, with D unclear. Germline CDR1 and CDR2: LNHDA and SQIVND (reference sequence). V lost 6 bases to trimming and J lost 0 bases, with 12 bases between them. The CDR3 totals 15 residues.

The sample holds one count of this clone. The CDR3 bases are TGTGCCAGCAGCTTTGGATTGGCCCACGAGCAGTACGTC. This gives the protein CASSFGLAHEQYV. V gene TRBV7-2 combines with J gene TRBJ2-7; unclear D gene. Germline V lookup: CDR1 SGHTA, CDR2 FQGNSA. V dropped 3 bases and J dropped 5 bases, with 11 bases sitting between them. The CDR3 totals 13 residues.

The chain is built from TRBV14 and TRBJ2-7; D perhaps matches TRBD1 (6 bases). V was clipped by 4 bases and J by 3 bases, with 10 bases between them. In germline, CDR1 is SGHDN, CDR2 FVKESK. This CDR3 has 13 residues. The CDR3: CASSPGQNYEQYF. The CDR3 coding sequence is TGTGCCAGCAGCCCCGGACAGAACTACGAGCAGTACTTC.